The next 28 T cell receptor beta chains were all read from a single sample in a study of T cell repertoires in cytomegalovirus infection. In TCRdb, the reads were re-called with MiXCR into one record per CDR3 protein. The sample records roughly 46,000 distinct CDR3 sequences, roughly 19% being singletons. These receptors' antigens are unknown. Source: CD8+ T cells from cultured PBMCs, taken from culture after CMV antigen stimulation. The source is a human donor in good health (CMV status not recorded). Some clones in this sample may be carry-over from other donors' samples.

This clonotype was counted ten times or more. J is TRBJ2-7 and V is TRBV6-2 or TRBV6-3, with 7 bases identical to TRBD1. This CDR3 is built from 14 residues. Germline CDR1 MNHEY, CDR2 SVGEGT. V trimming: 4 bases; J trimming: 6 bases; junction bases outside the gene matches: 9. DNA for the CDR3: TGTGCCAGCAGTTCACCGGGACAGTCTCGCGAGCAGTACTTC. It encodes CASSSPGQSREQYF.

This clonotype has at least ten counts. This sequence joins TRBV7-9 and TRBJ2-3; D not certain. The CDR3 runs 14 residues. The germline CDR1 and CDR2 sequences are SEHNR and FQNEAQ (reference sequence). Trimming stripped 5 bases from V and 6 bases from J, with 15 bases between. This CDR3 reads CASSPTPGMDTQYF. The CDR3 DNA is TGTGCCAGCAGCCCGACCCCTGGCATGGATACGCAGTATTTT.

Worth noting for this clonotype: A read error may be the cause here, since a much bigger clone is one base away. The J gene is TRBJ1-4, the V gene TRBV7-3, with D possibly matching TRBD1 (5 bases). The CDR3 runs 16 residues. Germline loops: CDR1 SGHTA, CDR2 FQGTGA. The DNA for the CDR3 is TGTGCCAGCAGCCTTAGACAGACCGCAACTAATGAAAAACTGGTTTTT. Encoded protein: CASSLRQTATNEKLVF.

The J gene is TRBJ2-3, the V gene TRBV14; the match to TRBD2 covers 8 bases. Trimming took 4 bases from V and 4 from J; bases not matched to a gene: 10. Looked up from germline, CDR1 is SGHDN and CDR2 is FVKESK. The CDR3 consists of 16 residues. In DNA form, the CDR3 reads TGTGCCAGCAGCCCCATCGGCGGGGGGCCCCCAGATACGCAGTATTTT. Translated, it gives CASSPIGGGPPDTQYF.

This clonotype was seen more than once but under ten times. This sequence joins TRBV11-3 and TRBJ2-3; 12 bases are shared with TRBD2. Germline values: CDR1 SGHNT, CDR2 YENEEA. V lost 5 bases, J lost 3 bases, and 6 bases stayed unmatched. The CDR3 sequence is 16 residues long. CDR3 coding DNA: TGTGCCAGCAGCACCCGACTAGCGGGAGAGACAGATACGCAGTATTTT. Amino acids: CASSTRLAGETDTQYF.

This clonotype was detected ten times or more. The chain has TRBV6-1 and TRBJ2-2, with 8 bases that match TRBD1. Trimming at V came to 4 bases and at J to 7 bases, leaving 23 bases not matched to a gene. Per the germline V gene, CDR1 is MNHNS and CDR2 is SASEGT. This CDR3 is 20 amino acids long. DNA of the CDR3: TGTGCCAGCAGTGGACAATTAAGCAGGAGACAGGGGATGAAAGGCGGGGAGCTGTTTTTT. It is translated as CASSGQLSRRQGMKGGELFF.

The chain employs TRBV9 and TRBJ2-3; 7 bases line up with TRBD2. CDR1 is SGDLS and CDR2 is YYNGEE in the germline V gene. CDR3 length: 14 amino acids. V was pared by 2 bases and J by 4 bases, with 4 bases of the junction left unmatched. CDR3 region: CASSVTSQSDTQYF. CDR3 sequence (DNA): TGTGCCAGCAGCGTGACTAGCCAGTCAGATACGCAGTATTTT.

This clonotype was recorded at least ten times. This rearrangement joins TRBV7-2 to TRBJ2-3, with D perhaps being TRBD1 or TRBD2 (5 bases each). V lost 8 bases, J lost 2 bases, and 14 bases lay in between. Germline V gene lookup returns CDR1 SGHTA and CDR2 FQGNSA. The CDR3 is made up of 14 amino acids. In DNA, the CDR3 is TGTGCCAGCGGCCTCGAGGGGCACACAGATACGCAGTATTTT. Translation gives CASGLEGHTDTQYF.

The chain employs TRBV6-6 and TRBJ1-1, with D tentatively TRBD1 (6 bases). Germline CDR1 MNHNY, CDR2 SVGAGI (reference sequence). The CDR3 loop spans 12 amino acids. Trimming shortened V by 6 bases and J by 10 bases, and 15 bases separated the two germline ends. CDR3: CASRNNRVRAFF. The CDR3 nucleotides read TGTGCCAGCAGGAACAACAGGGTACGAGCTTTCTTT.

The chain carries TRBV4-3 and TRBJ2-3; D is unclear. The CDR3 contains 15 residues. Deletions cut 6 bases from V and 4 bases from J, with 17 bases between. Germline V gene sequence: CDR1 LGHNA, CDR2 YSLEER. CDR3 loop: CASSSGWGAADTQYF. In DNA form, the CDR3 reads TGCGCCAGCAGTTCAGGTTGGGGTGCGGCAGATACGCAGTATTTT.

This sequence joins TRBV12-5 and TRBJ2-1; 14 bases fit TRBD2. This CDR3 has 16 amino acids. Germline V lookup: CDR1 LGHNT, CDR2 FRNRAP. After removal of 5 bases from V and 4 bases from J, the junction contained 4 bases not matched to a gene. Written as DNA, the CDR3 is TGTGCTAGTGGTGGGGGACTAGCGGGGGAGTACAATGAGCAGTTCTTC. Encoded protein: CASGGGLAGEYNEQFF.

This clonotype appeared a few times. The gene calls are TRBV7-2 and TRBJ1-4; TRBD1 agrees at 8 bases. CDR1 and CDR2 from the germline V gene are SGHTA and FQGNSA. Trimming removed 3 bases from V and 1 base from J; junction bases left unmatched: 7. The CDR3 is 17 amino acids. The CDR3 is CASSLQGAMLTNEKLFF. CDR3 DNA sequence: TGTGCCAGCAGCTTGCAGGGGGCGATGTTAACTAATGAAAAACTGTTTTTT. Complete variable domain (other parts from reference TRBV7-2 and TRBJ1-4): GAGVSQSPSNKVTEKGKDVELRCDPISGHTALYWYRQSLGQGLEFLIYFQGNSAPDKSGLPSDRFSAERTGGSVSTLTIQRTQQEDSAVYLCASSLQGAMLTNEKLFFGSGTQLSVL.

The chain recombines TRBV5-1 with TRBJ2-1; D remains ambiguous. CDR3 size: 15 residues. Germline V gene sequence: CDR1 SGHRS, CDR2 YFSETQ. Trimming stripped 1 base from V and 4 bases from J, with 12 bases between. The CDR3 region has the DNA TGCGCCAGCAGCTTGAAAGGCAGCGAGTACAATGAGCAGTTCTTC. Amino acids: CASSLKGSEYNEQFF.

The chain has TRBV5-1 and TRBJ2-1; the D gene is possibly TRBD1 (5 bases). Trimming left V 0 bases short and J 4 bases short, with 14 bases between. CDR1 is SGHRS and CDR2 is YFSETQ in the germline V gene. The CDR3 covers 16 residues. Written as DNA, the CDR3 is TGCGCCAGCAGCTTGGCTGGACAACTACCTTACAATGAGCAGTTCTTC. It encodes CASSLAGQLPYNEQFF.

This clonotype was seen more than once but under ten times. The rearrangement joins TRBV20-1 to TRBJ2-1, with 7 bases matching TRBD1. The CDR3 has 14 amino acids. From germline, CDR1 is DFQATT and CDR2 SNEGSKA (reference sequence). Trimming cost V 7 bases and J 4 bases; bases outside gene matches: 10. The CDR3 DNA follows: TGCAGTGTCCTGGTCCCGGGACAGTACAATGAGCAGTTCTTC. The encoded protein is CSVLVPGQYNEQFF.

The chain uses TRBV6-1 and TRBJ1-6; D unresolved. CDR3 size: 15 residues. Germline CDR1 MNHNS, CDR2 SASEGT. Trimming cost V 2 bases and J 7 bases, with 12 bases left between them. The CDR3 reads CASSEFGVGNSPLHF. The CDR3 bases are TGTGCCAGCAGTGAATTTGGGGTTGGGAATTCACCCCTCCACTTT.

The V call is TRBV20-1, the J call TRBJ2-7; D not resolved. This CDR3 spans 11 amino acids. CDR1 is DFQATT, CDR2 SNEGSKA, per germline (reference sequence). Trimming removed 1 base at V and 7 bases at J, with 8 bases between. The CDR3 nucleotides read TGCAGTGCTAGAGTAGTAGGGGAGCAGTACTTC. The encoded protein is CSARVVGEQYF.

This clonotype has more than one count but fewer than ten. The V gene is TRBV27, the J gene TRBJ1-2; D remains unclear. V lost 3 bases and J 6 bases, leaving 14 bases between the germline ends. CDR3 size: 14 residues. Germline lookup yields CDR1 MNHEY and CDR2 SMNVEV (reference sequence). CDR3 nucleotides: TGTGCCAGCAGTTTTGGGTCCCAAACGAATGGCTACACCTTC. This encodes CASSFGSQTNGYTF.

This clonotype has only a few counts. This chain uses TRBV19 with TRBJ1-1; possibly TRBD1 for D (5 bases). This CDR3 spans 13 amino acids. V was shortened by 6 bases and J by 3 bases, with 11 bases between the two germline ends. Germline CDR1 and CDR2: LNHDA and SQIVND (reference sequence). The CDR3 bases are TGTGCCAGTAGCACAGAGGGGTACACTGAAGCTTTCTTT. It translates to CASSTEGYTEAFF. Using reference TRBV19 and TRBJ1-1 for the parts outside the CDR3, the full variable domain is DGGITQSPKYLFRKEGQNVTLSCEQNLNHDAMYWYRQDPGQGLRLIYYSQIVNDFQKGDIAEGYSVSREKKESFPLTVTSAQKNPTAFYLCASSTEGYTEAFFGQGTRLTVV.

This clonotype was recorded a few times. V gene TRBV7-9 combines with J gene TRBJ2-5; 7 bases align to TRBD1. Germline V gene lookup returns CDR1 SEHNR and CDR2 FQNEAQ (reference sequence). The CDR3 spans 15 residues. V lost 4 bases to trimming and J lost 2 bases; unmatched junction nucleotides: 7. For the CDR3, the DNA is TGTGCCAGCAGCTCGAACAGGGGCAAACAAGAGACCCAGTACTTC. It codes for CASSSNRGKQETQYF.

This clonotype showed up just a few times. CDR3 in DNA: TGTGCCAGCAGTGAAACGGGGGGTTTCCCAGATACGCAGTATTTT. Translation: CASSETGGFPDTQYF. The V and J genes are TRBV2 and TRBJ2-3; 7 nucleotides agree with TRBD2. The trim removed 2 bases at V and 4 bases at J, leaving 6 bases unmatched. The CDR3 is made up of 15 amino acids. Germline assignment: CDR1 SNHLY and CDR2 FYNNEI.

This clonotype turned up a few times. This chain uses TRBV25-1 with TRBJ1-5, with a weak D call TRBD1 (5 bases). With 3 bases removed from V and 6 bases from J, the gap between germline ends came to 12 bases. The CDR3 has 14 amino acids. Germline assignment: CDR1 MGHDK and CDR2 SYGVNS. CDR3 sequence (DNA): TGTGCCAGCAGTGAGGGGGTACTGAGTCAGCCCCAGCATTTT. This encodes CASSEGVLSQPQHF.

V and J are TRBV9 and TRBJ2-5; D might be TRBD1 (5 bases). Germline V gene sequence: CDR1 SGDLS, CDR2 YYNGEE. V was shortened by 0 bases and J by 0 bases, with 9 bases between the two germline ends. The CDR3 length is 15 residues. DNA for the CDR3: TGTGCCAGCAGCGTAGAGGGGTCGTACCAAGAGACCCAGTACTTC. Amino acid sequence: CASSVEGSYQETQYF.

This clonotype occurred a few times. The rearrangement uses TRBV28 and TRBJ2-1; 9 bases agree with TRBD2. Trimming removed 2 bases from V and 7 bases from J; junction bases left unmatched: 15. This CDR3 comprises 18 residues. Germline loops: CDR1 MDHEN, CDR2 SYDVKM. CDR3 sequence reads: CASSLGSGGLTGQNEQFF. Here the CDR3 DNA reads TGTGCCAGCAGTTTAGGGAGCGGGGGGCTCACCGGGCAAAATGAGCAGTTCTTC. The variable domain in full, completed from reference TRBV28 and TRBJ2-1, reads DVKVTQSSRYLVKRTGEKVFLECVQDMDHENMFWYRQDPGLGLRLIYFSYDVKMKEKGDIPEGYSVSREKKERFSLILESASTNQTSMYLCASSLGSGGLTGQNEQFFGPGTRLTVL.

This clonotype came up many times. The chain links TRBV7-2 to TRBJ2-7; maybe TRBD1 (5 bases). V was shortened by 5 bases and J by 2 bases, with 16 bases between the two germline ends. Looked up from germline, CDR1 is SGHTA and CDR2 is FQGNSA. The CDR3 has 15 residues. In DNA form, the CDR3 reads TGTGCCAGCAGCCAAGACAGCCCTGGGACCTACGAGCAGTACTTC. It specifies CASSQDSPGTYEQYF.

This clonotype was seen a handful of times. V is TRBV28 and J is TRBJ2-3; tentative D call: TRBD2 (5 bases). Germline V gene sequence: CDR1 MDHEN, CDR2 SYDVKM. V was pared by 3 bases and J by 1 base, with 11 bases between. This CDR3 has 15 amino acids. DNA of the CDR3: TGTGCCAGCAGTTTGGAGGCAGGCCGCACAGATACGCAGTATTTT. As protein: CASSLEAGRTDTQYF.

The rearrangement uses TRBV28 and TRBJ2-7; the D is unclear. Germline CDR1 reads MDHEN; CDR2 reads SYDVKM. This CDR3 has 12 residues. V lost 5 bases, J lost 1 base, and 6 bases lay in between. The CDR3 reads CASSQVSYEQYF. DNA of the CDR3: TGTGCCAGCAGTCAGGTGTCCTACGAGCAGTACTTC. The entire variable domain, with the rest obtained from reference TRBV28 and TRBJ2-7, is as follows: DVKVTQSSRYLVKRTGEKVFLECVQDMDHENMFWYRQDPGLGLRLIYFSYDVKMKEKGDIPEGYSVSREKKERFSLILESASTNQTSMYLCASSQVSYEQYFGPGTRLTVT.

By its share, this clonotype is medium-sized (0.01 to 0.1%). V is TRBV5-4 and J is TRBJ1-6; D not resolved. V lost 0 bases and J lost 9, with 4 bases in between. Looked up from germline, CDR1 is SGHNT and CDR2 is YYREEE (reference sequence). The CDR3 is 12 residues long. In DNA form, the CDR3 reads TGTGCCAGCAGCTTGGGCTCTTCACCCCTCCACTTT. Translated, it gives CASSLGSSPLHF.